This T cell receptor (beta chain) was profiled in a study of cytomegalovirus exposure and HLA in healthy donors (TCRdb year 2017). Study-level background: In an earlier analysis of roughly 500 of the donors, around 300 Gb of sequence data and roughly 100 million unique TCR beta sequences from roughly 190 million T cells were reported. An earlier analysis of 587 of the donors used high-throughput TCR beta sequencing to judge whether each TCR beta V gene segment behaved as functional or pseudogenic. A later analysis re-examined previously published TCR beta repertoires from roughly 650 donors and added high-resolution HLA genotyping to investigate patterns of TCR occurrence. HLA typing included class I and class II loci at four-digit resolution. The study aimed to test whether signatures of past pathogen exposure could be identified by cataloging public T cell receptors. Four to six DR-DQ haplotypes were handled as single units for association and clustering, since linkage in the cohort was strong. The number of donors typed differed by locus, with about 629-630 for A, B, C, DRB1 and DQB1, 522 for DQA1, about 610 for DPA1, and some 470 for DPB1. Along with the roughly 710-subject first cohort, a separate validation cohort of some 130 different subjects was used. All discovery cohort repertoires had been generated using a single sequencing platform. Rather than drawing on any new phenotypic data, the later analysis identified candidate immune exposures from TCR beta sequences and the way those sequences occurred across donors. The study combined high-throughput TCR immunosequencing, statistical association of individual TCRs with disease status, and machine learning to predict cytomegalovirus infection status. The study profiled the T cell repertoires of under 700 subjects by immunosequencing and related them to cytomegalovirus serostatus. Roughly 290 gigabases of sequencing data and approximately 91 million unique TCR sequences made up an early release that covered 500 to 650 HLA-typed donors. A later genetic analysis used genome-wide SNP genotypes for about 65% of the roughly 700 donors, treating that subset as a discovery cohort. Donor age, sex, ethnicity and CMV serostatus were compiled alongside the repertoire data. Among about 390 genotyped donors of the cohort, an average of about 240,000 unique TCR beta nucleotide sequences were sequenced per donor, roughly 18% of them non-productive. Of the roughly 400 genotyped donors, 70% to 90% were placed in the genetic ancestry cluster associated with self-reported Caucasian donors.

This clone was counted a single time. What this receptor recognizes is not known. Base qualities are not provided; no much larger clone lies one nucleotide away. The method behind the library was the immunoSEQ multiplex PCR assay. For the multiplex PCR, a mixture combining 60 forward primers for TCR Vbeta segments and 13 reverse primers for TCR Jbeta segments was used. Amplification of the CDR3 region of rearranged TCR beta genes was performed with a multiplex PCR assay on genomic DNA. On the Illumina HiSeq System, the amplified TCR beta libraries were sequenced as 87-base-pair reads. The study's processing was this. Across the roughly 640 repertoires, a later analysis counted some 80 million unique TCR beta chains, roughly 11 million of which were shared by at least two donors. Raw reads were error-corrected and collapsed into unique sequences with a nearest-neighbor algorithm that merged closely related sequences to remove PCR and sequencing errors. V, D and J gene segments were assigned by aligning CDR3 sequences to IMGT reference sequences. Each retained sequence needed at least a six-nucleotide match to both a V gene segment and a J gene segment. Rearrangements were classified as productive when the CDR3 lacked stop codons and remained in frame with V and J, and all other rearrangements were classified as non-productive. Following IMGT convention, CDR3 was defined as the stretch from the second conserved V-encoded cysteine to the conserved J-encoded phenylalanine. In an earlier analysis of some 550 of the donors, sequences lacking an unambiguous match to a single V gene segment were excluded. An earlier analysis of over 450 of the donors classified V segments as functional when productive rearrangements were above 56.7% and as segregating when the standard deviation between donors was above 5%. A statistical classification framework was built for diagnosing cytomegalovirus status from the catalog of TCR beta chain sequences. In a later analysis, V and J genes were assigned by comparing TCR nucleotide sequences against IMGT/GENE-DB human TR gene sequences. Using the TCRdist pipeline, a later analysis assigned CDR3 sequences along with most-parsimonious VDJ recombination scenarios. A later analysis defined each TCR beta chain by its CDR3 amino acid sequence plus V-gene family, and excluded reads lacking a unique V-gene family. To address suspected cross-contamination and a sequencing artifact, a later analysis removed under 600 highly shared, low-generation-probability nucleotide sequences. In a later analysis, a clonal expansion index for each public chain was calculated from normalized within-repertoire ranks of inferred template counts. Generation probabilities in a later analysis came from a VDJ recombination model fitted to out-of-frame rearrangements, and those results were checked against IGoR. In a later analysis, hypergeometric tests were used to score TCR-TCR, TCR-HLA and TCR-CMV co-occurrence, with a repertoire-size bias correction applied to TCR pairs. A later analysis estimated false discovery rates by permuting HLA or CMV assignments 20 times. In a later analysis, co-occurring TCRs were grouped using DBSCAN, with TCRdist sequence similarity added in when clustering inside HLA-allele-positive subsets. Co-occurrence clustering excluded repertoires with fewer than 30,000 or more than 120,000 public chains, plus five with anomalous nucleotide sharing. TCRdb's version of the immuneACCESS table is confined to in-frame rearrangements and falls short of the full clone set. An unresolved V gene accounts for under half of the shortfall where checked; the remainder is of unknown origin. V and J calls and clone size are given by that table; D and trimming were obtained from the DNA. This sample is represented by about 130,000 clones; roughly 70% of them were singletons. The ten largest account for 4.3% of the sample.

The cohort was made up of approximately 670 healthy bone marrow donors. All cohort members were sampled while nominally healthy, although unrecorded immune exposures were likely present. The donor was CMV seropositive and was included in the group of approximately 310 seropositive cohort members. Every donor gave a peripheral blood sample, and the peripheral blood mononuclear cells from that sample were used for TCR beta sequencing. The Qiagen DNeasy Blood Extraction Kit was used to extract genomic DNA from the blood cell samples. The investigation overall reported the following: This cohort had only TCR beta chains sequenced, and the lack of alpha or paired-chain data limited which features could be detected. Across donors, most TCR sequences were observed very rarely, whereas some public TCRs were present in many individuals. Most CMV-associated TCR beta chains appeared to be HLA-restricted in a later analysis, and the HLA associations seemed to be driven largely by CMV exposure. According to a later analysis, parvovirus B19, influenza, CMV and Epstein-Barr virus appeared linked to several top co-occurrence clusters. Because counts were too low, approximately 18 rarely observed V segments, including chromosome 9 orphons, were excluded from the earlier analysis of a few hundred of the donors. The study listed approximately 160 TCR beta chains as associated with cytomegalovirus. According to the authors, the approach could potentially be generalized to other disease states and immunological phenotypes. Correlated functional status among segregating V segments might be attributable to linkage disequilibrium, but an unknown experimental factor could not be ruled out. A later analysis associated about 16,000 TCR beta sequences with specific HLA alleles at a false discovery rate of 0.05. In both the original and validation cohorts, the classifier was reported to diagnose cytomegalovirus status with high specificity and sensitivity. The sequencing pipeline was judged likely to have produced a cluster of highly shared sequence variants as a technical artifact. A later analysis found that TCR association rates varied across HLA loci, with DRB1 alleles showing the most associated TCRs and HLA-C alleles the fewest. A later genetic analysis reported fewer N-insertions in productive TCRs among donors in an Asian-associated ancestry cluster than the approximately 700-donor mean. A further reported finding was that TCR beta sequences accurately predicted the HLA-A and HLA-B alleles for most subjects in the first cohort. An association between a missense DCLRE1C variant and V-gene and J-gene trimming of TCR beta chains was found in a later genetic analysis and replicated in an independent cohort. An earlier analysis of approximately 500 of the donors showed that most TCR beta V segments appeared in productive rearrangements either about 87% or about 30% of the time, which broadly matched IMGT annotations. A later analysis found that HLA-associated TCR beta chains were more clonally expanded and had lower generation probabilities than equally common non-associated chains. The 87-base-pair reads could not distinguish some IMGT-functional V segments, including TRBV6-2 and TRBV6-3, so those segments were excluded. For the cohort, immune exposure information was limited to CMV serostatus. Sequencing depth was assumed to be roughly uniform across donors in the presence/absence analyses, though that assumption may not hold. HLA typing was unavailable for some donors at each locus, so association tests used only the typed subset. A few of the identified cytomegalovirus-associated TCR beta chains were confirmed in vitro to be specific for cytomegalovirus antigens. When HLA alleles, especially DR and DQ, strongly co-occurred, attributing TCR associations to individual alleles was difficult.

CDR1 MNHEY and CDR2 SVGAGI were looked up in the germline V gene. The CDR3 contains 13 residues, cysteine and phenylalanine counted. The only DNA kept is the CDR3, 39 bases in frame from the first base. The receptor was isolated from a man between 18 and 29 years old in good health and CMV-seropositive. The V gene is TRBV6-5 and the J gene is TRBJ2-5, and 8 bases in between align with TRBD1. With the DNA end fitting TRBJ2-7 better, the J assignment may be wrong. Sequencing input: PBMCs. The DNA reads as follows: TGTGCCAGCACCGCAGGGGGCGGGTACGAGCAGTACTTC. It encodes CASTAGGGYEQYF.